This T cell receptor beta chain was recorded in a study of blood T cell repertoires in COVID-19. Overall study: Acute and convalescent COVID-19 specimens originated in the United States, Italy and Spain. PBMCs, B-cell-depleted T cells, or T cells provided the cDNA or gDNA that made up the material.

After removal of 4 bases from V and 7 bases from J, the junction contained 10 bases not matched to a gene. In germline, CDR1 is MNHNY, CDR2 SVGAGI (reference sequence). The CDR3 sequence is 15 residues long. Per the authors' pipeline: The authors estimated nucleated cell counts from reference gene primer amplification. Sequencing used immunoSEQ multiplex PCR; TCRdb keeps in-frame clones, though not all of them. V, J and clone size were drawn from that table, and D and trimming were deduced from the DNA. The data show about 100,000 clones, nearly 90% seen once. Sequencing used peripheral blood. This TCR derives from a man in his forties or fifties with active COVID-19. The chain employs TRBV6-6 and TRBJ1-2, with 9 bases lining up with TRBD1. CDR3 amino acids: CASSSLTGGRVGYTF. DNA for the CDR3: TGTGCCAGCAGTTCTCTGACAGGGGGAAGGGTTGGCTACACCTTC.